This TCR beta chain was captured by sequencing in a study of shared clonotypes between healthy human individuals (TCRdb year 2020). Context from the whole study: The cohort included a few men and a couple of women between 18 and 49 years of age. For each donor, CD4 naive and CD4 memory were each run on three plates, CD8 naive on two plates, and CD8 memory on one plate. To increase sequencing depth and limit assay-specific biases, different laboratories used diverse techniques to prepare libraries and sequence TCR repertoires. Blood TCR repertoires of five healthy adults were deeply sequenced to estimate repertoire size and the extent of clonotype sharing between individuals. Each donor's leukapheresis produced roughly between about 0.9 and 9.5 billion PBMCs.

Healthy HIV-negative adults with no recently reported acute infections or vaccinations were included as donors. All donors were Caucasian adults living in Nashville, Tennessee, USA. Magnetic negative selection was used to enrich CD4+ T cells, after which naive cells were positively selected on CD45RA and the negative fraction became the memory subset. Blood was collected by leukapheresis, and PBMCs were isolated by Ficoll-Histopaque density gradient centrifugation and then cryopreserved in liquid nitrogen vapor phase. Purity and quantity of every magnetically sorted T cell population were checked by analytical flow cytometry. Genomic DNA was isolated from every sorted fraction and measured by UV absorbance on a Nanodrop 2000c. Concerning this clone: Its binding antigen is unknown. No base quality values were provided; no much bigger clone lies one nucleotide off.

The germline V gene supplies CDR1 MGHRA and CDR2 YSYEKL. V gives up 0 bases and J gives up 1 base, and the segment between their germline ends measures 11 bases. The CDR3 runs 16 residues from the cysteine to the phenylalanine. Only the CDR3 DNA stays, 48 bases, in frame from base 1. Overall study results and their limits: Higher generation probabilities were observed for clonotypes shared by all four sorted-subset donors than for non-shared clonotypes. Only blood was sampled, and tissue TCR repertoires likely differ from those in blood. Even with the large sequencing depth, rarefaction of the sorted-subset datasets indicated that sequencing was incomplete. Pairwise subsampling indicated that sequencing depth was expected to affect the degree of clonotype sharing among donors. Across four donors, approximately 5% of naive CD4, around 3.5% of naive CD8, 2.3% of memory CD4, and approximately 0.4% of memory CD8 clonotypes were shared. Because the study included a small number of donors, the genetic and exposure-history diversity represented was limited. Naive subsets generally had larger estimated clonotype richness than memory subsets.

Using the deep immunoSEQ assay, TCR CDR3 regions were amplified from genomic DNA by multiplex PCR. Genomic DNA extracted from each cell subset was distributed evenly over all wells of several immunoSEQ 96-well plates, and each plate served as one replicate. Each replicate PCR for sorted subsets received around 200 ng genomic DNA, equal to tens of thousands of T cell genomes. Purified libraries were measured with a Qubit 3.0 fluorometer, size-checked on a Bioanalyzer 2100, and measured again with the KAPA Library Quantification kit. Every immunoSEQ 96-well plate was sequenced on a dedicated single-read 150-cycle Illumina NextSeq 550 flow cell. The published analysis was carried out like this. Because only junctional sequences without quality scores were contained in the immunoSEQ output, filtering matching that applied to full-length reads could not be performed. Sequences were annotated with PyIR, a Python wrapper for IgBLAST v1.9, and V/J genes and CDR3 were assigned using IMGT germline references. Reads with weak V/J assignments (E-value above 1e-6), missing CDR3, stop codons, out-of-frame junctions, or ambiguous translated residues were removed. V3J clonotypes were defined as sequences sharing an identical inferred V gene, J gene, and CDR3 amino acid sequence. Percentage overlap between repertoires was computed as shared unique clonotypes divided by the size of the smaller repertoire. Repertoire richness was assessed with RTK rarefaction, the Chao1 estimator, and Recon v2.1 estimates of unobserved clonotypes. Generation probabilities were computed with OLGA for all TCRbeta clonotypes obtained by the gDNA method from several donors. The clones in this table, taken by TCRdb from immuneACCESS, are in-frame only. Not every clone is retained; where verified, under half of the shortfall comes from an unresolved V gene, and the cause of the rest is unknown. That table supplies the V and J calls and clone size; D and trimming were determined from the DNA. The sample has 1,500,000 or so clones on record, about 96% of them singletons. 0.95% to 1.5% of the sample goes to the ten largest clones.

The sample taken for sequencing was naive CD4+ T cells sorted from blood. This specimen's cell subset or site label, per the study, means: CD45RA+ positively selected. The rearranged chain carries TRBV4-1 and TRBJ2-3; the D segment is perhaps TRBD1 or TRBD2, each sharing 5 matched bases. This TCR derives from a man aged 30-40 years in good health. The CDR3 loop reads CASSQEGLGGTDTQYF. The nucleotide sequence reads TGCGCCAGCAGCCAAGAAGGGCTGGGGGGCACAGATACGCAGTATTTT.